This paragraph reports one T cell receptor beta chain. Its antigen target is currently unknown. No base quality values were provided; no much bigger clone lies one nucleotide off. The donors were healthy, HIV-negative adults who had no recently reported acute infections or vaccinations. Every donor was a Caucasian adult residing in Nashville, Tennessee, USA. CD4+ T cells were enriched by magnetic negative selection; naive cells were then positively selected on CD45RA, and the negative fraction formed the memory subset. Blood was obtained by leukapheresis, after which PBMCs were separated by Ficoll-Histopaque density gradient centrifugation and cryopreserved in liquid nitrogen vapor phase. Analytical flow cytometry was used to check the purity and quantity of each magnetically sorted T cell population. Genomic DNA was isolated from each sorted fraction and quantified by UV absorbance on a Nanodrop 2000c.

Using the deep immunoSEQ assay, multiplex PCR amplified TCR CDR3 regions from genomic DNA. For each cell subset, the extracted genomic DNA was distributed evenly across all wells of several immunoSEQ 96-well plates, and each plate served as one replicate. For sorted subsets, each replicate PCR was loaded with approximately 200 ng genomic DNA, equivalent to 30,000 or so T cell genomes. Purified libraries were quantified with a Qubit 3.0 fluorometer, sized on a Bioanalyzer 2100, and re-quantified with the KAPA Library Quantification kit. Every immunoSEQ 96-well plate was sequenced on a separate single-read 150-cycle Illumina NextSeq 550 flow cell. The study's processing was this. Because only junctional sequences without quality scores were contained in the immunoSEQ output, filtering matching that applied to full-length reads could not be performed. To assign V/J genes and CDR3, sequences were annotated using PyIR, a Python wrapper for IgBLAST v1.9, with IMGT germline references. Reads with weak V/J assignments (E-value above 1e-6), missing CDR3, stop codons, out-of-frame junctions, or ambiguous translated residues were removed. V3J clonotypes were defined as sequences sharing the same inferred V gene, J gene, and CDR3 amino acid sequence. Percentage overlap between repertoires was computed as shared unique clonotypes divided by the size of the smaller repertoire. Repertoire richness was assessed with RTK rarefaction, the Chao1 estimator, and Recon v2.1 estimates of unobserved clonotypes. Generation probabilities for all TCRbeta clonotypes obtained by the gDNA method from a handful of donors were computed using OLGA. Sourced from immuneACCESS, this table was stored by TCRdb with only in-frame sequences that have V and J called. A share of the clones is absent; for the studies checked, an unresolved V gene accounts for under half, and the remainder has no known explanation. The V and J calls and clone size come from that table; D and trimming were worked out from the DNA. Within this sample are over a million clones, with approximately 96% of them counted one time only. The ten largest clones take up 1% to 1.5% of the sample.

The germline V gene specifies SNHLY as CDR1 and FYNNEI as CDR2. Unmatched junction bases come to 6, with V trimmed by 8 bases and J by 3 bases. The CDR3 has 14 amino acids, counting the end cysteine and phenylalanine. The retained sequence is limited to the CDR3, 42 bases, with the frame set at the first base. This entry is derived from a study of shared clonotypes between healthy human individuals (dated by TCRdb to about 2020). In the study overall: The cohort comprised two women and three men aged 18 to 49 years. For each donor, CD4 naive and CD4 memory were each run on three plates, CD8 naive on two plates, and CD8 memory on one plate. To estimate repertoire size and how much clonotype sharing occurs between individuals, the study deeply sequenced the blood TCR repertoires of several healthy adults. To increase sequencing depth and limit assay-specific biases, TCR repertoire library preparation and sequencing were carried out by different laboratories using diverse techniques. Per donor, leukapheresis produced somewhere between about 0.85 and 8.9 billion PBMCs.

What the work shows at the level of the full study, not this receptor alone: The small number of donors limited the genetic and exposure-history diversity represented. When several donors were compared, the shared fraction of clonotypes was about 5% for naive CD4, around 3.5% for naive CD8, 2% to 2.5% for memory CD4, and less than 0.5% for memory CD8. Pairwise subsampling indicated that sequencing depth was expected to affect the degree of clonotype sharing among donors. Clonotypes shared by all four sorted-subset donors showed higher generation probabilities than non-shared clonotypes. Rarefaction of sorted-subset datasets indicated incomplete sequencing despite the large sequencing depth. Only blood was sampled, and tissue TCR repertoires likely differ from those in blood. Naive subsets generally had larger estimated clonotype richness than memory subsets.

The TCR comes from a man aged 25 to 40 in good health. The sequence is built from TRBV2 and TRBJ2-2, with 7 bases aligning to TRBD1. Material for sequencing was naive CD4+ T cells sorted from blood. The sample's cell subset or site label is to be understood as: CD45RA+ positively selected. This receptor has the CDR3 CASVWDRDTGELFF. The nucleotide sequence is given as TGTGCCAGCGTCTGGGACAGAGACACCGGGGAGCTGTTTTTT.